This T cell receptor beta chain was recovered during a study of regulatory T cells in long-lasting Graves disease. Findings and caveats of the study: The TCR repertoire of persistent Graves' patients was less diverse than that of newly diagnosed ones.

This CDR3 has 15 residues. V shed 3 bases and J shed 4 bases, with 15 bases lying between them. Germline values: CDR1 SEHNR, CDR2 FQNEAQ (reference sequence). Stated time point: persistent/refractory GD, antithyroid drugs over 5 years with positive TRAb. There was RNA extracted from PBMCs, and the TCR library was made from it. Researchers made TCR beta libraries by using iRepertoire HTBI primers and running Arm-PCR on CDR3 regions. One entry per CDR3 protein results from TCRdb running MiXCR on the multiplex PCR reads. The sample includes approximately 350,000 distinct CDR3 sequences, roughly 25% seen only once; the top ten take less than 30%. In regard to this clonotype: No antigen is known for it.

The source material was peripheral blood mononuclear cells (PBMCs), sampled when the disease was refractory, from a patient treated with antithyroid drugs. The chain couples TRBV7-9 to TRBJ1-2; D call uncertain. This receptor was taken from a woman aged 40 to 55 with Graves disease. The CDR3 DNA sequence: TGTGCCAGCAGCTTCAGTCGGGAGGACTTCTATGGCTACACCTTC. This gives the protein CASSFSREDFYGYTF.